The sequence of this T cell receptor beta chain was determined in a study of T cell changes during pregnancy in multiple sclerosis. V was shortened by 7 bases and J by 3 bases, with 10 bases between the two germline ends. CDR1 and CDR2 (germline): ENHRY, SYGVKD. The CDR3 extends over 13 amino acids. Clones were sequenced by immunoSEQ multiplex PCR, and TCRdb holds only the in-frame ones, with some missing. The sample lists approximately 24,000 clones, around 84% occurring once. The sample was CD4+ T cells from peripheral blood mononuclear cells, taken in the second trimester of pregnancy. This TCR was sampled from a female donor in good health, enrolled as a control in a pregnancy study. The chain combines TRBV10-3 with TRBJ1-3; TRBD1 might be the D (6 bases). CDR3 bases: TGTGCCATCAAGCAGGGGAATGGAAACACCATATATTTT. Amino acids: CAIKQGNGNTIYF.